The rows below give T cell receptor beta chains drawn from one sample of a study of spatial heterogeneity in lung cancer. TCRdb analysed the 5' RACE reads with MiXCR anew, one entry per CDR3 protein. Seen here are approximately 6,100 distinct CDR3 sequences, roughly an eighth observed once, and the top ten hold approximately 17%. Material: normal lung tissue next to the tumor, obtained at surgery. Receptor source: a male donor with early-stage non-small cell lung cancer. Both conserved end residues are part of each CDR3. A D gene is named only where the DNA matches it firmly. Where a row states a size, it is once, few, many or the class of an expanded clone; other rows omit it.

d_call	clone_size	v_call	cdr3_length	j_call	cdr3_nt	cdr3_aa
.	many	TRBV9	13	TRBJ2-5	TGTGCCAGCAGCGGTTCGCCCTGGGAGACCCAGTACTTC	CASSGSPWETQYF
TRBD1	medium-sized	TRBV4-3	18	TRBJ2-1	TGCGCCAGCAGCCAAGGTCTTGGGGGACAGGGGTTGTACAATGAGCAGTTCTTC	CASSQGLGGQGLYNEQFF
.	.	TRBV20-1	15	TRBJ1-5	TGCAGTGCTAGGCAGGGGCAGGGTAGCAATCAGCCCCAGCATTTT	CSARQGQGSNQPQHF
TRBD2	many	TRBV29-1	19	TRBJ2-6	TGCAGCGTTGAAGAAGACCCGGGACTAGAGACTTCCTGGGCCAACGTCCTGACTTTC	CSVEEDPGLETSWANVLTF
.	many	TRBV3-1	14	TRBJ1-4	TGTGCCAGCACCCAGACTGGACTAAATGAAAAACTGTTTTTT	CASTQTGLNEKLFF
TRBD2	many	TRBV20-1	17	TRBJ2-7	TGCAGTGCTAGAGCACTAGCGGGAGGGCCGGTCCCCCACGAGCAGTACTTC	CSARALAGGPVPHEQYF
TRBD1	medium-sized	TRBV29-1	13	TRBJ1-1	TGCAGCGCGCTGGACAGGGCGAACACTGAAGCTTTCTTT	CSALDRANTEAFF
TRBD1	many	TRBV29-1	14	TRBJ2-5	TGCAGCGCGCCGGGACAGGAAAGTCAAGAGACCCAGTACTTC	CSAPGQESQETQYF
.	many	TRBV7-8	14	TRBJ1-5	TGTGCCAGCAGCCACGACAGTTTTAATCAGCCCCAGCATTTT	CASSHDSFNQPQHF
.	.	TRBV6-1	12	TRBJ1-2	TGTGCCAGCAGTCCCGGCCCCTCCGGCTACACCTTC	CASSPGPSGYTF
TRBD1	medium-sized	TRBV12-3/TRBV12-4	13	TRBJ1-2	TGTGCCAGCAGTACCGGGACAGAGGGCGGCTACACCTTC	CASSTGTEGGYTF
TRBD2	medium-sized	TRBV7-2	16	TRBJ2-2	TGTGCCAGCAGCTGGGGACTAGCGGGGACTACCGGGGAGCTGTTTTTT	CASSWGLAGTTGELFF
.	medium-sized	TRBV12-3/TRBV12-4	13	TRBJ2-1	TGTGCCAGCAGCCTCACTAGCTCCAATGAGCAGTTCTTC	CASSLTSSNEQFF
.	many	TRBV27	13	TRBJ1-6	TGTGCCAGCAGTTCCTACAGGGATTCACCCCTCCACTTT	CASSSYRDSPLHF
.	medium-sized	TRBV20-1	16	TRBJ2-7	TGCAGTGCTAGAATCCCGGAGGGGACCCAATCCTACGAGCAGTACTTC	CSARIPEGTQSYEQYF
.	large	TRBV20-1	13	TRBJ2-7	TGCAGTGCTAACGAGGACGGAATATACGAGCAGTACTTC	CSANEDGIYEQYF
.	.	TRBV7-9	14	TRBJ2-3	TGTGCCAGCAGCGGAAGTAGATCAAAAGATACGCAGTATTTT	CASSGSRSKDTQYF
.	many	TRBV27	17	TRBJ1-5	TGTGCCAGCAGTTCGGACATTTACCTCGGGAGCAATCAGCCCCAGCATTTT	CASSSDIYLGSNQPQHF
.	medium-sized	TRBV20-1	15	TRBJ1-2	TGCAGTGCTAGAGAGCCCTCCGCTCCTTCCTATGGCTACACCTTC	CSAREPSAPSYGYTF
TRBD1	medium-sized	TRBV7-2	14	TRBJ1-2	TGTGCCAGCAGACTAGGACAGGGGGGCTATGGCTACACCTTC	CASRLGQGGYGYTF
.	medium-sized	TRBV12-3/TRBV12-4	12	TRBJ2-2	TGTGCCAGCAGGGCCCTCACCGGGGAGCTGTTTTTT	CASRALTGELFF
TRBD1	medium-sized	TRBV6-5	16	TRBJ1-6	TGTGCCAGCAGCCATGCCGGGACAGTGGGAAATTCACCCCTCCACTTT	CASSHAGTVGNSPLHF
.	medium-sized	TRBV24-1	15	TRBJ2-1	TGTGCCACCGAGGGTGGCGGAACCTCCTACAATGAGCAGTTCTTC	CATEGGGTSYNEQFF
.	many	TRBV20-1	10	TRBJ2-5	TGCAGTGCTACACGCGAGACCCAGTACTTC	CSATRETQYF
TRBD1	.	TRBV7-2	17	TRBJ2-7	TGTGCCAGCAGCTTGAACATAAGAGGGGGACAGTCGTACGAGCAGTACTTC	CASSLNIRGGQSYEQYF
TRBD2	.	TRBV20-1	13	TRBJ2-1	TGCAGTGCTAGGACTAGCGGGAGTGGTGAGCAGTTCTTC	CSARTSGSGEQFF
.	many	TRBV10-3	17	TRBJ2-2	TGTGCCATCAGTGGTGCTGACGGACGGGAAAACACCGGGGAGCTGTTTTTT	CAISGADGRENTGELFF
.	many	TRBV5-1	15	TRBJ2-5	TGCGCCAGCAGCTCCGGGACCCAGTACCAAGAGACCCAGTACTTC	CASSSGTQYQETQYF
.	few	TRBV4-2	19	TRBJ2-6	TGTGCCAGCAGCCAGGGCGTCGGCGGGACAAACTCTGGGGCCAACGTCCTGACTTTC	CASSQGVGGTNSGANVLTF
.	.	TRBV7-2	12	TRBJ2-7	TGTGCCAGCAGCTTGACTTTGTACGAGCAGTACTTC	CASSLTLYEQYF
.	few	TRBV6-1	15	TRBJ2-1	TGTGCCAGCAGTGAAATAGGAAAGGGGGTCAATGAGCAGTTCTTC	CASSEIGKGVNEQFF
.	medium-sized	TRBV29-1	11	TRBJ1-2	TGCAGCGTTCTGTCGGTGAGGGGCTACACCTTC	CSVLSVRGYTF
.	.	TRBV27	14	TRBJ1-5	TGTGCCAGCAGTCCCGGGACAAGCAATCAGCCCCAGCATTTT	CASSPGTSNQPQHF
.	.	TRBV6-2/TRBV6-3	17	TRBJ2-5	TGTGCCAGCAGTTACTCGAAAAACTGGGCAGACCAAGAGACCCAGTACTTC	CASSYSKNWADQETQYF
.	few	TRBV11-3	21	TRBJ2-3	TGTGCCAGCAGCTTCCCCCCTAGCGAGGGGGCCCTTCGGGGGCGCACAGATACGCAGTATTTT	CASSFPPSEGALRGRTDTQYF
.	.	TRBV28	14	TRBJ1-5	TGTGCCAGCAGTTATACAGGGCTGCGGCAGCCCCAGCATTTT	CASSYTGLRQPQHF
.	many	TRBV10-3	15	TRBJ1-2	TGTGCCATCAGATTACAGGGTCCCTTCAACTATGGCTACACCTTC	CAIRLQGPFNYGYTF
.	.	TRBV6-1	11	TRBJ1-2	TGTGCCAGCAACGCCGTCGGGGGCTACACCTTC	CASNAVGGYTF
TRBD2	medium-sized	TRBV20-1	13	TRBJ2-7	TGCAGTGCTAGCAGCGGGAGCACCTACGAGCAGTACTTC	CSASSGSTYEQYF
TRBD1	many	TRBV6-2/TRBV6-3	13	TRBJ1-2	TGTGCCAGCGGATCAGGGGGCAGCTATGGCTACACCTTC	CASGSGGSYGYTF
TRBD2	many	TRBV7-9	15	TRBJ2-1	TGTGCCAGCAGCCCTGGACTAGCGGGAGTAGATGAGCAGTTCTTC	CASSPGLAGVDEQFF
TRBD1	medium-sized	TRBV11-3	17	TRBJ2-1	TGTGCCAGCAGCTTAGTCGCGGTGACAGGGGCCTACAATGAGCAGTTCTTC	CASSLVAVTGAYNEQFF